Below, one T cell receptor (beta chain) is given with its context. What it binds is unknown. This entry comes from a study of beta chain features in type 1 diabetes. Central memory, naive, regulatory and stem cell-like memory CD4+ cells were sorted by CD45RO/CCR7/CD25/CD127/CD95/CD27. Isolated RNA was reverse transcribed in full, so expressed TCRB transcripts were sequenced. The method was immunoSEQ multiplex PCR; TCRdb's version includes in-frame clones alone and lacks a portion of them. The sample shows 300,000 to 400,000 clones, roughly 9.8% of them seen only once. Study observations and caveats: High TCR expression in some cells could lead to their over-representation in cDNA sequencing. Moderately but significantly shorter TCRB CDR3s were found in Type 1 diabetes patients in all four CD4+ subsets. The study found that naive, central memory and Treg TCRB repertoires appeared more similar in patients than in healthy donors. The analysis here could not establish whether HLA type shapes TCRB rearrangement.

CDR1 and CDR2 from the germline V gene are MNHNS and SASEGT. Trimming shortened V by 2 bases and J by 1 base, and 5 bases separated the two germline ends. This CDR3 comprises 13 residues. Sequenced material: central memory CD4+ T cells from blood. The receptor's source is a man under 40 with type 1 diabetes. V usage is TRBV6-1 and J usage is TRBJ1-1; D call uncertain. This chain's CDR3 is CASSEYGNTEAFF. DNA of the CDR3: TGTGCCAGCAGTGAATACGGGAACACTGAAGCTTTCTTT.